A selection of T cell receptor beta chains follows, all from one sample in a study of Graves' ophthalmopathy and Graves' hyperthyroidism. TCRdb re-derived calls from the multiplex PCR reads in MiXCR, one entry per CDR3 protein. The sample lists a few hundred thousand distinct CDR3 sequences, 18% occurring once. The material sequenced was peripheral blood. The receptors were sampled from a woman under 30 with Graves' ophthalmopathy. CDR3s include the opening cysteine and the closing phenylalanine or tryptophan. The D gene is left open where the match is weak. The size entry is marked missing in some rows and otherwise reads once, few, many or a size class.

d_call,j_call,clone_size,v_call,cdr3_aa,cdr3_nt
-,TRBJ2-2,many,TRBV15,CATSSPPTGRTGELFF,TGTGCCACCAGCAGCCCACCCACCGGACGCACCGGGGAGCTGTTTTTT
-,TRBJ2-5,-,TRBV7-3,CASSLVGSGEETQYF,TGTGCCAGCAGCTTAGTGGGTAGCGGAGAAGAGACCCAGTACTTC
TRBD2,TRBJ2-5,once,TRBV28,CASSLISGSQETQYF,TGTGCCAGCAGTTTAATTAGCGGGAGCCAAGAGACCCAGTACTTC
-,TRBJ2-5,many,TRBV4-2,CASSQGEGGGKTQYF,TGTGCCAGCAGCCAAGGCGAGGGAGGGGGAAAGACCCAGTACTTC
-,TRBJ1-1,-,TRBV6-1,CASSEGGLGTEAFF,TGTGCCAGCAGTGAAGGGGGGCTCGGCACTGAAGCTTTCTTT
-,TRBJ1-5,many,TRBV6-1,CASSEGGLSNQPQHF,TGTGCCAGCAGTGAAGGGGGGTTAAGCAATCAGCCCCAGCATTTT
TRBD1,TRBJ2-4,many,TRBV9,CASSATGGNIQYF,TGTGCCAGCAGCGCTACAGGGGGGAACATTCAGTACTTC
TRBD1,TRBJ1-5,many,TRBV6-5,CASSWDGTGGTSSNQPQHF,TGTGCCAGCAGTTGGGACGGGACAGGGGGCACGAGTAGCAATCAGCCCCAGCATTTT
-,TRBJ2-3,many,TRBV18,CASSPRAGATDTQYF,TGTGCCAGCTCACCACGGGCAGGGGCCACAGATACGCAGTATTTT
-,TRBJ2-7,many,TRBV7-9,CASSYTGESSYEQYF,TGTGCCAGCAGCTATACGGGGGAGTCATCCTACGAGCAGTACTTC
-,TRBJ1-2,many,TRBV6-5,CASSYSLEGGGYTF,TGTGCCAGCAGTTACAGTCTTGAAGGGGGTGGCTACACCTTC
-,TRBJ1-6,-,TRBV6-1,CAGSGVGWNYNSPLHF,TGTGCCGGATCGGGTGTGGGGTGGAACTATAATTCACCCCTCCACTTT
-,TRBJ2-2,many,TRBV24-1,CATSVSTGSDAGELFF,TGTGCCACCAGTGTTTCGACAGGTTCGGACGCCGGGGAGCTGTTTTTT
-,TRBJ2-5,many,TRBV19,CATSSERGETQYF,TGTGCCACCTCAAGCGAGAGGGGAGAGACCCAGTACTTC
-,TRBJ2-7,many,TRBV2,CASTPLYKRMFYEQYF,TGTGCCAGCACGCCTCTATATAAACGGATGTTCTACGAGCAGTACTTC
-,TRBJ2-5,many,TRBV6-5,CASSYDRYQETQYF,TGTGCCAGCAGTTATGACAGATACCAAGAGACCCAGTACTTC
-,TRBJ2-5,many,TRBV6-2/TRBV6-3,CASSYVEQETQYF,TGTGCCAGCAGTTACGTGGAGCAAGAGACCCAGTACTTC
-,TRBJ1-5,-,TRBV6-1,CASSDNRDWSNQPQHF,TGTGCCAGCAGTGATAATCGGGATTGGAGCAATCAGCCCCAGCATTTT
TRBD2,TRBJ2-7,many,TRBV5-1,CASSRGYGTSYEQYF,TGCGCCAGCAGCCGGGGGTACGGGACTAGCTACGAGCAGTACTTC
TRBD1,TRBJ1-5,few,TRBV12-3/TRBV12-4,CASSLSGGGQPQHF,TGTGCCAGCAGTTTATCAGGGGGCGGTCAGCCCCAGCATTTT
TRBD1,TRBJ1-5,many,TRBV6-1,CASSDRASNQPQHF,TGTGCCAGCTCCGACAGGGCAAGCAATCAGCCCCAGCATTTT
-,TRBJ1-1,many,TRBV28,CASSSPSQSYEAFF,TGTGCCAGCAGTTCCCCCTCTCAGTCTTATGAAGCTTTCTTT
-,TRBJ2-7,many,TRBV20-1,CSASRTARAWEQYF,TGCAGTGCTAGCAGGACCGCACGGGCGTGGGAGCAGTACTTC
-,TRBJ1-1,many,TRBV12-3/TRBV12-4,CASSFLQAPNEAFF,TGTGCCAGCAGTTTTTTGCAGGCCCCCAATGAAGCTTTCTTT
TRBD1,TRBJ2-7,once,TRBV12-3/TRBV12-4,CASQQAGGGISLQYF,TGTGCCAGCCAACAGGCAGGGGGCGGAATATCATTGCAGTACTTC
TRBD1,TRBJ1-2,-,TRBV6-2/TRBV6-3,CASSVRDRAVHGYTF,TGTGCCAGCAGTGTACGGGACAGGGCCGTCCATGGCTACACCTTC
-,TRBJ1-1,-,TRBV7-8,CASSLDGYNTEAFF,TGTGCCAGCAGCTTAGACGGATACAACACTGAAGCTTTCTTT
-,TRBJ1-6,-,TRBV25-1,CASSVTTGYNSPLHF,TGTGCCAGCAGTGTTACGACAGGATATAATTCACCCCTCCACTTT
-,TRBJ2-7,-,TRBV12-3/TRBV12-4,CASSLAYVGRSSYEQYF,TGTGCCAGCAGTTTAGCGTACGTCGGCAGGAGCTCCTACGAGCAGTACTTC
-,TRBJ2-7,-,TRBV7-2,CASSLDRHEQYF,TGTGCCAGCAGCTTAGATCGCCACGAGCAGTACTTC
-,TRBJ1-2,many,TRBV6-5,CASSLDSHYGYTF,TGTGCCAGCAGTTTGGACAGCCACTATGGCTACACCTTC